This T cell receptor beta chain was profiled in a study of cytomegalovirus exposure and HLA in healthy donors. Study-level results: Analysis performed later found around 15,000 TCR beta sequences associated with HLA alleles at 0.05 false discovery rate. An analysis that came later showed most CMV-associated TCR beta chains appearing HLA-restricted.

In regard to this clone: The antigen is undetermined.

Germline values: CDR1 SGHTA, CDR2 FQGNSA. V was pared by 3 bases and J by 4 bases, with 0 bases of the junction left unmatched. The CDR3 totals 14 residues. PCR primers comprised 60 Vbeta and 13 Jbeta primers. Repertoires were generated with immunoSEQ multiplex PCR, while TCRdb's copy carries only in-frame clones and drops some. Its table records 110,000 to 150,000 clones. This clonotype originated in a woman aged 18-29 years in good health and CMV-seronegative. This rearrangement joins TRBV7-2 to TRBJ2-1; 10 nucleotides align to TRBD2. The sample was PBMCs. CDR3 bases: TGTGCCAGCAGCTTGGGACTAGCGTACAATGAGCAGTTCTTC. Translated, it gives CASSLGLAYNEQFF.